Following are 6 T cell receptor beta chains from one sample sequenced in a study of PD-1 blockade in classical Hodgkin lymphoma (TCRdb year 2020). The sample's time point, from its label and the paper: cycle 4 day 1 (C4D1), after 6 weeks of nivolumab. Every trial patient had relapsed after autologous stem cell transplantation, and cohorts A, B and C differed in prior brentuximab vedotin exposure. CD4+ T cells were purified from thawed PBMCs by magnetic negative selection with a Miltenyi CD4+ T cell isolation kit. The method was the immunoSEQ multiplex PCR assay. TCRdb stores this immuneACCESS table with in-frame sequences only. Part of the clones is absent; in the studies checked, under half of the shortfall reflects unresolved V genes, and no reason is known for the rest. The sample table records tens of thousands of clones; roughly 80% of these occur just once. The ten largest make up 3.1% of the sample.

This specimen was CD4+ T cells from blood, taken before the fourth cycle of nivolumab. The source of these receptors is a human donor with classical Hodgkin lymphoma.

This clone appeared a few times. J is TRBJ1-1 and V is TRBV7-9; perhaps TRBD1 as D (6 bases). CDR1 is SEHNR and CDR2 is FQNEAQ in the germline V gene (reference sequence). V was trimmed by 2 bases and J by 0 bases, leaving 10 bases between them. The CDR3 consists of 15 residues. CDR3 sequence: CASSLRGPMNTEAFF. The CDR3 coding sequence is TGTGCCAGCAGCTTACGGGGGCCCATGAACACTGAAGCTTTCTTT.

This rearrangement joins TRBV6-6 to TRBJ1-1; TRBD1 matches at 7 bases. CDR3 size: 13 residues. Trimming at V came to 7 bases and at J to 3 bases, leaving 5 bases not matched to a gene. The germline V gene has CDR1 MNHNY and CDR2 SVGAGI (reference sequence). The CDR3 here is CASTIDRDTEAFF. The CDR3 DNA sequence: TGTGCCAGCACTATAGACAGGGACACTGAAGCTTTCTTT.

The chain combines TRBV18 with TRBJ2-2; TRBD2 matches at 8 bases. The ends lost 0 bases at V and 6 bases at J; junction bases unmatched: 6. Germline CDR1 KGHSH, CDR2 LQKENI. There are 16 residues in the CDR3. CDR3 DNA sequence: TGTGCCAGCTCACCACCTGGAACTAGCGGTGCCGGGGAGCTGTTTTTT. It codes for CASSPPGTSGAGELFF.

The chain combines TRBV19 with TRBJ1-5, with D maybe TRBD1 (5 bases). The germline CDR1 and CDR2 sequences are LNHDA and SQIVND (reference sequence). The CDR3 loop spans 15 amino acids. Trimming took off 4 bases at V and 2 bases at J, with 12 bases between the two ends. The CDR3 here is CASSRMGRGNQPQHF. CDR3 coding DNA: TGTGCCAGTAGTAGAATGGGACGTGGCAATCAGCCCCAGCATTTT.

The chain combines TRBV4-3 with TRBJ1-3; tentatively, D is TRBD1 (6 bases). Germline lookup yields CDR1 LGHNA and CDR2 YSLEER. The V end lost 5 bases, the J end lost 2 bases, and 13 bases lay between the germline ends. CDR3 length equals 15 residues. The CDR3 nucleotides are TGCGCCAGCAGCTCAGGGGAGGTGGCTGGAAACACCATATATTTT. It encodes CASSSGEVAGNTIYF.

The V gene is TRBV6-1, the J gene TRBJ1-4; D perhaps matches TRBD1 (6 bases). Trimming stripped 2 bases from V and 8 bases from J, with 9 bases between. Germline V gene lookup returns CDR1 MNHNS and CDR2 SASEGT. This CDR3 has 13 amino acids. CDR3 in amino acids: CASSERGTEKLFF. The DNA of the CDR3 is TGTGCCAGCAGTGAAAGGGGGACGGAAAAACTGTTTTTT.